This TCR beta chain is from a study of T cells in Graves' hyperthyroidism and ophthalmopathy (dated by TCRdb to between 2018 and 2021). At the level of the whole study: Peripheral blood was collected at initial diagnosis, before any treatment. Prospective prediction of ophthalmopathy was tested in an independent validation cohort of 18 to 20 hyperthyroidism patients and 17 patients who later progressed to ophthalmopathy. To identify TCR V-J signatures that set the groups apart, the researchers used a discovery cohort of more than 95 patients, made up of around 42 with Graves' ophthalmopathy and 57 with stable Graves' hyperthyroidism. The study also compared thyroid tissue and blood T-cell repertoires from about 6 Graves' hyperthyroidism patients. For training and testing, the roughly 97 patients in the discovery cohort were randomly divided in a 7:3 ratio. After sampling, hyperthyroidism patients received methimazole starting at 30 mg daily, and ophthalmopathy patients received high-dose intravenous methylprednisolone. According to the paper, TCR Vbeta CDR3 sequencing was carried out on about 140 peripheral blood samples, which came from approximately 43 ophthalmopathy, around 75 hyperthyroidism and around 17 progressor patients. Results and caveats for the whole study, not just this receptor: A 13 V-J signature model separated ophthalmopathy from stable hyperthyroidism, with just over 85% sensitivity and 81% to 82% specificity in cross-validation and 80%/75% in testing. No statistical method was used to fix the sample size in advance, and group allocation was not hidden from the investigators. In validation, the model predicted progression to ophthalmopathy with 65% to 71% sensitivity and about 72% specificity, a median of around six months before onset. Most expanded thyroid clonotypes (frequency above 0.001) were also found in blood, which suggests that blood repertoires may mirror thyroid immune responses.

The CDR1 and CDR2 encoded by the germline V gene (reference sequence) are MNHEY and SMNVEV. V is pruned by 2 bases and J by 10 bases, leaving 6 bases of the junction without a gene match. Taken from cysteine to phenylalanine, the CDR3 has 14 residues. Solely the CDR3 DNA is kept, with 42 bases framed from the first base. Amplification of TCR beta CDR3 regions was carried out from RNA transcripts. For the first round of RT-PCR on the TCR CDR3, the HTBI primer set was used together with the Qiagen OneStep RT-PCR kit. The libraries were constructed in a second round of multiplex PCR and then size-selected and purified. Sequencing of the libraries was done on an Illumina HiSeq2000 using paired-end 100 bp reads. On the authors' methods: SOAPnuke was used to process the raw data, removing reads that contained adapters or uncalled bases, had a mean Phred below 15, or lacked an exact match to the constant primer or identifier. COPE v1.2.5 was used to merge the high-quality paired reads, and each unique nucleotide sequence was defined as a clonotype. MiTCR v1.1 was used to align the clonotypes against IMGT TRBV, TRBD and TRBJ reference segments. The analysis was restricted to V-J combinations with a frequency above 0.0001, which together covered 99.2% of the repertoires. The TCS score was defined as the ratio of F50 (clonal expansion) to E x V (chaos), calculated using BLOSUM62-based TCRdist between CDR3 peptides within each V-J. Welch's t-statistics and random forest reduced 450 to 600 V-J features to about 12, which were used in a naive Bayes classifier (R e1071). TCRdb reprocessing: public reads trimmed at Q25 with fastp, clones called with MiXCR, in-frame beta chains kept. Each CDR3 protein gets just one entry, which takes the most common genes and DNA from the rows behind it. TCRdb's processing, not the authors', yielded these V and J calls. The sample data list under 450,000 distinct CDR3 sequences, and around 14% of these were observed just once. Almost 8% of the sample lies in the top ten.

Graves' hyperthyroidism was defined as stable when no progression to ophthalmopathy occurred over 18 months of follow-up. Hyperthyroidism patients were aged 18 to 65 years and newly diagnosed, with disease duration of less than 2 months. The study excluded patients with uncontrolled infections, other autoimmune diseases, pregnancy or lactation. Diagnoses were established on the basis of clinical symptoms, serum thyroxine and TRAb, thyroid ultrasound, and orbital computed tomography. PBMCs were isolated from 10 ml of fresh peripheral blood by Ficoll-Paque density gradient centrifugation. Trizol reagent was used to extract total RNA, and RNA quality was then checked on an Agilent 2100 Bioanalyzer. This clonotype came up many times. Its recognized antigen is unknown. No qualities accompany the bases; no much larger clone lies one base away.

The sample taken for sequencing was blood. The receptor was isolated from a woman younger than 30 with Graves' hyperthyroidism. The sequence joins TRBV27 to TRBJ2-1; 9 bases in the junction line up with TRBD2. The CDR3 region has the sequence CASSLRRGGGEQFF. The DNA is TGTGCCAGCAGTTTACGGCGGGGGGGCGGCGAGCAGTTCTTC.